This paragraph reports one T cell receptor beta chain. What it binds is unknown. This sample is drawn from a study of post-analysis software for immune sequencing data. At the level of the study: Patients with relapsing-remitting, secondary progressive and progressive-relapsing multiple sclerosis courses were all represented.

Study-wide results and limits: Multiple sclerosis was associated with a significant reduction in normalized Chao1 diversity relative to controls. The F measure placed samples prepared in the same batch into strongly shared clusters. Roughly 5 TRBV segments (TRBV5-6, TRBV5-1 and TRBV20-1 among them) occurred more frequently in patients than in controls.

CDR3 size: 14 residues. CDR1 and CDR2 from the germline V gene are KGHSH and LQKENI. After removal of 3 bases from V and 4 bases from J, the junction contained 2 bases not matched to a gene. Unique molecular identifiers featured in each of the TCR beta cDNA libraries. Roughly 500,000 cDNA molecules were obtained from around 0.96 to 9.9 million T cells. TCRdb ran MiXCR on the PCR reads and lists one entry per CDR3 protein. Found here are 380,000 or so distinct CDR3 sequences, about a third of them singletons; the top ten hold about an eighth. This chain links TRBV18 with TRBJ2-4, with 8 nucleotides matching TRBD1. The sequenced sample was blood. The sequence was collected from a girl between 5 and 17 years old with multiple sclerosis. The CDR3 region has the DNA TGTGCCAGCTCACCGAGGACAGGGAAAAACATTCAGTACTTC. Translation gives CASSPRTGKNIQYF.